These T cell receptor beta chains were read from a single sample in a study of breast tumors, draining lymph nodes, adjacent tissues. Using its own MiXCR run on the multiplex PCR reads, TCRdb lists one record per CDR3 protein. The sample contains about 200,000 distinct CDR3 sequences, approximately 30% of which appear only once. Sequenced sample: axillary lymph node tissue. Every receptor here comes from a female donor with breast cancer. Some clones in this sample may be carry-over from other donors' samples. Each CDR3 is given with its conserved first and last residue. Each record gives: J gene, clone size, V gene, D gene, CDR3 DNA, CDR3 protein. A D gene is named only where the DNA matches it firmly. Expanded clones are given a class, and other clones once, few, many or no size at all.

>TRBJ1-2|many|TRBV12-3/TRBV12-4|-
TGTGCCAGCAGTTTACGGGGGGTCTATGGCTACACCTTC
CASSLRGVYGYTF
>TRBJ1-4|many|TRBV5-4|-
TGTGCCAGCAGCTTACCCGGGTGGGGGAGGTACCGAAGCACTAATGAAAAACTGTTTTTT
CASSLPGWGRYRSTNEKLFF
>TRBJ2-7|-|TRBV14|-
TGTGCCAGCAGCCAGGGGGGAGGACCGGGAAGGGGCTACAATGAGCAGTACTTT
CASSQGGGPGRGYNEQYF
>TRBJ1-2|many|TRBV19|-
TGTGCCAGTAGTATTTCAGGCCTCCAGCGGACCTTC
CASSISGLQRTF
>TRBJ2-7|many|TRBV9|-
TGTGCCAGCAGCGTAGGAGACCCGGGCGCATCGAGCGGCTCCTCCTACGAGCAGTACTTC
CASSVGDPGASSGSSYEQYF
>TRBJ1-5|-|TRBV11-2|-
TGTGCCAGCAGCTTAGGTCCGACGGACAATCAGCCCCAGCATTTT
CASSLGPTDNQPQHF
>TRBJ1-5|once|TRBV19|-
TGTGCCAGTAGTCCCTCCCGGGCCCCAAATCAGCCCCAGCATTTT
CASSPSRAPNQPQHF
>TRBJ2-2|many|TRBV7-7|-
TGTGCTAGCAGCCGGGACTCCTACACCGGGGAGCTGTTTTTT
CASSRDSYTGELFF
>TRBJ2-3|many|TRBV7-7|-
TGTGCTAGCAGCTTAGGTCCGGGAACAGATACGCAGTATTTT
CASSLGPGTDTQYF
>TRBJ1-6|-|TRBV19|TRBD1
TGTGCCAGCAGCTCCCACCCTGTGACAGGGCTGGGTCTGCAGCTGTGCTCCTATAATTCACCCCTCCACTTT
CASSSHPVTGLGLQLCSYNSPLHF
>TRBJ2-7|many|TRBV20-1|-
TGCAGTGCTAGGAGGACGGAATCCTACGAGCAGTACTTC
CSARRTESYEQYF
>TRBJ1-2|many|TRBV5-8|-
TGTGCCAGCAGCCCCCCCGACAGGCTGGCTAACTATGGCTACACCTTC
CASSPPDRLANYGYTF
>TRBJ2-7|many|TRBV5-1|-
TGCGCCAGCCGCACTACAGGGAGTCCCTCCTACGAGCAGTACTTC
CASRTTGSPSYEQYF
>TRBJ2-7|many|TRBV12-3/TRBV12-4|-
TGTGCCAGCAGTTCCAGAGAAACCTACGAGCAGTACTTC
CASSSRETYEQYF
>TRBJ1-1|few|TRBV7-9|-
TGTGCCAGCAGCCCCACGGCGGGCTCTGAAGCTTTCTTT
CASSPTAGSEAFF
>TRBJ2-7|many|TRBV6-2/TRBV6-3|-
TGTGCCAGCAGGGGACGGGACGGCTCATTAGACTACGAGCAGTACTTC
CASRGRDGSLDYEQYF
>TRBJ1-4|few|TRBV30|TRBD1
TGTGCCTGGAGTAAACCGGGACAGACTAATGAAAAACTGTTTTTT
CAWSKPGQTNEKLFF
>TRBJ1-1|-|TRBV3-1|-
TGTGCCAGCAGCCAAGAACCGGGAAGGCCCTTCACTGAAGCTTTCTTT
CASSQEPGRPFTEAFF
>TRBJ2-5|many|TRBV7-9|TRBD1
TGTGCCAGCAGCTTAGTGCAAGCGGACAGGGGGCGAAGAGAGACCCAGTACTTC
CASSLVQADRGRRETQYF
>TRBJ2-1|many|TRBV7-9|-
TGTGCCAGCAGCTTAACCCGGGACAATGAGCAGTTCTTC
CASSLTRDNEQFF
>TRBJ1-6|-|TRBV10-3|-
TGTGCCATCAGTGTGACAGCCCCATGGCCCCGAGCCAATTCACCCCTCCACTTT
CAISVTAPWPRANSPLHF
>TRBJ1-1|-|TRBV5-4|-
TGTGCCAGCAGCCGTCGGGACTCCTTGAACACTGAAGCTTTCTTT
CASSRRDSLNTEAFF
>TRBJ1-6|-|TRBV15|-
TGTTGCACCAGTGGCTCCTATAATTCACCCCTCCACTTT
CCTSGSYNSPLHF
>TRBJ1-4|many|TRBV3-1|-
TGTGCCAGCAGCCAGCAGGGTCTGTATGAAAAACTGTTTTTT
CASSQQGLYEKLFF
>TRBJ1-6|many|TRBV4-3|-
TGCGCCAGCAGCCAAGCCGGGCCCTATAATTCACCCCTCCACTTT
CASSQAGPYNSPLHF
>TRBJ2-3|many|TRBV9|-
TGTGCCAGCAGCACCAATTGGGGGCGGGATACGCAGTATTTT
CASSTNWGRDTQYF
>TRBJ1-2|-|TRBV5-1|-
TGCGCCAGCAGCTCGGGACGCAGGGAGTACACCTTC
CASSSGRREYTF
>TRBJ2-3|-|TRBV7-9|TRBD1
TGTGCCAGCAGCTTAACAGGGGTGGCAGATACGCAGTATTTT
CASSLTGVADTQYF
>TRBJ2-6|-|TRBV11-2|TRBD2
TGTGCCAGCAGCTCCCCCGTCTCGGCGGGAGGTGGGGCCAACGTCCTGACTTTC
CASSSPVSAGGGANVLTF
>TRBJ2-3|many|TRBV12-3/TRBV12-4|-
TGTGCCAGCAGTTTAGGGACCACAGATACGCAGTATTTT
CASSLGTTDTQYF
>TRBJ1-3|-|TRBV5-4|-
TGTGCCAGCAGCTTGGGGGCAGGATCGAGCTCTGGAAACACCATATATTTT
CASSLGAGSSSGNTIYF
>TRBJ1-6|many|TRBV30|TRBD1
TGTGCCTGGAAGACAGGGGGCGCGTCCTATAATTCACCCCTCCACTTT
CAWKTGGASYNSPLHF
>TRBJ1-2|many|TRBV20-1|-
TGCAGTGCTAGAGATGGGGGCAGAAACTATGGCTACACCTTC
CSARDGGRNYGYTF
>TRBJ2-7|many|TRBV6-5|-
TGTGCCAGCAGGCTTGACTTAGGCTCCTACGAGCAGTACTTC
CASRLDLGSYEQYF
>TRBJ2-5|many|TRBV7-3|-
TGTGCCAGCAGCTTCGGCCCCGGGGAGACCCAGTACTTC
CASSFGPGETQYF
>TRBJ2-7|many|TRBV19|TRBD1
TGTGCCAGTAGTCTAGACAGGGGGCAAGTCGACGAGCAGTACTTC
CASSLDRGQVDEQYF
>TRBJ1-3|many|TRBV13|-
TGTGCCAGCAGCCCCCCATTTACAGGGCCCTCCGGAAACACCATATATTTT
CASSPPFTGPSGNTIYF
>TRBJ2-6|-|TRBV13|-
TGTGCCAGCAGCTTACGGGGATTCGGGGCCAACGTCCTGACTTTC
CASSLRGFGANVLTF
>TRBJ2-1|many|TRBV20-1|TRBD2
TGCAGTGCTAGAGAACGCGGGAGGGCCGCCGGGTCCTACAATGAGCAGTTCTTC
CSARERGRAAGSYNEQFF
>TRBJ2-3|-|TRBV10-3|TRBD2
TGTGCCACTAGACTAGCGGAAAGCACAGATATGCGGTATTTT
CATRLAESTDMRYF
>TRBJ2-7|many|TRBV28|-
TGTGCCAGCAGTTCGGGACGCGGGCAGTACTTC
CASSSGRGQYF
>TRBJ1-2|many|TRBV20-1|-
TGCAGCAGACTGTCGTCTAACTATGGCTACACCTTC
CSRLSSNYGYTF